This paragraph covers one T cell receptor beta chain sequence. Its antigen is not known. The time point denotes: 20-29 weeks after completion of therapy. This sample was included in a study of T cell therapy after organ transplantation. About the research overall: Two of the ten patients were classed as nonresponders. Long-term post-therapy samples: blood collected 20 to 29 weeks after completing therapy. Study results and limitations: Nonresponders had marked pretherapy clonal expansions and little post-therapy change. Few nonresponder expansions may reflect low coverage from poor CD8+ yield.

Assay used: immunoSEQ multiplex PCR; TCRdb lists only in-frame clones, some missing. The sample lists about 20,000 clones, roughly 84% occurring once. V was shortened by 0 bases and J by 5 bases, with 7 bases between the two germline ends. The CDR3 is 13 residues long. The TCR sequence derives from a human patient who had received a solid organ transplant and had CMV disease. Some of these T cells may belong to the graft donor. The sample here was CD8+ T cells from blood, taken after autologous CMV-specific T cell therapy. The gene calls are TRBV6-7 and TRBJ2-5; no firm D call. TRBV6-7 is designated an ORF whose function remains uncertain. The DNA of the CDR3 is TGTGCCAGCAGTTACTCTGTCCAGGAGACCCAGTACTTC. Its protein is CASSYSVQETQYF.